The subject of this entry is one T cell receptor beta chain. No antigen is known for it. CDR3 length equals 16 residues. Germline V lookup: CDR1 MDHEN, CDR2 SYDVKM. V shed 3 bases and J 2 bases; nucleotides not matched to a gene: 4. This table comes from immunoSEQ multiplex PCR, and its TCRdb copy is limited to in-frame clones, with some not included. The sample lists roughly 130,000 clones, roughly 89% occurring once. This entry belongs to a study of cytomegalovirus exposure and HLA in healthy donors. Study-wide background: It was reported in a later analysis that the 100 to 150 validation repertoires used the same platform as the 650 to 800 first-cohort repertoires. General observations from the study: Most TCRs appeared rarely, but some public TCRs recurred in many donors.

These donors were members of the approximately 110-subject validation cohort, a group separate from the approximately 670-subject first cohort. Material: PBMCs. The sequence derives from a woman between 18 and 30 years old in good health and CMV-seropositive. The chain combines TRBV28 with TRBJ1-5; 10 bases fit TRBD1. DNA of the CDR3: TGTGCCAGCAGTTTTTCCGGGACAGGGGGCAATCAGCCCCAGCATTTT. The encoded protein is CASSFSGTGGNQPQHF.